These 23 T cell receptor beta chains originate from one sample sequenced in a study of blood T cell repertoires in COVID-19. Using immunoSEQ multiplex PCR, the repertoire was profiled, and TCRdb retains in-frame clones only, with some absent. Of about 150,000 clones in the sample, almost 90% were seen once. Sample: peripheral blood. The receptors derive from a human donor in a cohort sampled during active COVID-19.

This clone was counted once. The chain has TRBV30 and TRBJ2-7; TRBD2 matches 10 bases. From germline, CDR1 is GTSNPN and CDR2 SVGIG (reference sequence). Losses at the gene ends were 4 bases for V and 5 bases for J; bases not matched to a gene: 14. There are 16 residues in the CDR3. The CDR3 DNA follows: TGTGCCTGGAAGGAGGGGACCCTAGCGGGGGTCGACGAGCAGTACTTC. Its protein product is CAWKEGTLAGVDEQYF.

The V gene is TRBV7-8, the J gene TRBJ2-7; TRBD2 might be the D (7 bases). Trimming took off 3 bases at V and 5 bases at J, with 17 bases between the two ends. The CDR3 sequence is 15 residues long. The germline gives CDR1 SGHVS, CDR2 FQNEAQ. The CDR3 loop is CASSFGGGGAHEQYF. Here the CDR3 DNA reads TGTGCCAGCAGCTTTGGAGGAGGGGGGGCGCACGAGCAGTACTTC.

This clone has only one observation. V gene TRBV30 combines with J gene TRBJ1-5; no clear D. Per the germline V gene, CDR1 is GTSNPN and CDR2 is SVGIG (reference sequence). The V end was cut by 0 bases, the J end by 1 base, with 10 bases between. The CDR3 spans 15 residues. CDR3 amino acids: CAWSVESSSNQPQHF. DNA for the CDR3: TGTGCCTGGAGTGTAGAGTCAAGCAGCAATCAGCCCCAGCATTTT.

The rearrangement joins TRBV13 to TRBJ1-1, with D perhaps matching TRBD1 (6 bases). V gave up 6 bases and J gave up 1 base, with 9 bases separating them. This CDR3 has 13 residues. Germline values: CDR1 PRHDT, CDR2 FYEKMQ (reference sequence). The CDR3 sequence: CASRMTGNTEAFF. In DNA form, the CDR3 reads TGTGCCAGCAGAATGACAGGGAACACTGAAGCTTTCTTT.

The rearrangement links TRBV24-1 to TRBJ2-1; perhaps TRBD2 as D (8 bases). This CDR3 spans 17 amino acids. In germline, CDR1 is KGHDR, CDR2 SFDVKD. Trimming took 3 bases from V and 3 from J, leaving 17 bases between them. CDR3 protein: CATSDPGGTDNYNEQFF. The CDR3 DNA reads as TGTGCCACCAGTGATCCGGGGGGGACAGACAACTACAATGAGCAGTTCTTC.

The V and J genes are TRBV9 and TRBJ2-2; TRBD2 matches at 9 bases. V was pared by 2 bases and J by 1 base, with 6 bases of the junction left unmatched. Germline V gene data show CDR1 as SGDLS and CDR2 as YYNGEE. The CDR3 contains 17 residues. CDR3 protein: CASSVVAGGVNTGELFF. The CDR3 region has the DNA TGTGCCAGCAGCGTTGTTGCGGGAGGGGTGAACACCGGGGAGCTGTTTTTT.

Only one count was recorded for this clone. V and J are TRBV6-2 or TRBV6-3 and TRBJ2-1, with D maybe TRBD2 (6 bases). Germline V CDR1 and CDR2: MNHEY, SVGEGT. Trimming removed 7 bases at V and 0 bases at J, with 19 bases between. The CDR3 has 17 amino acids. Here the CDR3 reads CASIPSEGLFSYNEQFF. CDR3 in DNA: TGTGCCAGCATCCCTAGCGAGGGATTATTCTCCTACAATGAGCAGTTCTTC.

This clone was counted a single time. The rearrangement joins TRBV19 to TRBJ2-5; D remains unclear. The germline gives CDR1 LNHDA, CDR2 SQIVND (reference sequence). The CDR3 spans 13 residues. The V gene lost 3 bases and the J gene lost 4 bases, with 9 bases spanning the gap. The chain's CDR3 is CASSIGLRETQYF. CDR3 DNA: TGTGCCAGTAGTATTGGGCTAAGAGAGACCCAGTACTTC. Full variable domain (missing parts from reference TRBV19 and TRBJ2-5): DGGITQSPKYLFRKEGQNVTLSCEQNLNHDAMYWYRQDPGQGLRLIYYSQIVNDFQKGDIAEGYSVSREKKESFPLTVTSAQKNPTAFYLCASSIGLRETQYFGPGTRLLVL.

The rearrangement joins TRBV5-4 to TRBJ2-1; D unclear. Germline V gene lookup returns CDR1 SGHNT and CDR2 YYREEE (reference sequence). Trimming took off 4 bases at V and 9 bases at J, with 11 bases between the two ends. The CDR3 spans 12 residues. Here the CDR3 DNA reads TGTGCCAGCAGCATTCTAAGTGGTGAGCAGTTCTTC. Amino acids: CASSILSGEQFF.

DNA of the CDR3: TGTGCCAGCAGAAAAAAGGGGACCTACGAGCAGTACTTC. Translating gives CASRKKGTYEQYF. This chain links TRBV28 with TRBJ2-7; a weak D match, TRBD1 (5 bases). The CDR3 extends over 13 amino acids. CDR1 and CDR2 from the germline V gene are MDHEN and SYDVKM. V was pared by 6 bases and J by 2 bases, with 11 bases between.

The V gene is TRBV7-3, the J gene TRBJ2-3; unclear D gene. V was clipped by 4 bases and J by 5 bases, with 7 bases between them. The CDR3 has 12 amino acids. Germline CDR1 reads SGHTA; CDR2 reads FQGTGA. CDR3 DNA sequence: TGTGCCAGCAGCTCCCCAGGAGATACGCAGTATTTT. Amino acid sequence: CASSSPGDTQYF.

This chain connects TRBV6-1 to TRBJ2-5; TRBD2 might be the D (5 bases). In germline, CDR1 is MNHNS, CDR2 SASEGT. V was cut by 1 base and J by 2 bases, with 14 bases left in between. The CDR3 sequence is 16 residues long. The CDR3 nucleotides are TGTGCCAGCAGTGAAGGGGAGTTACGGCGTCAAGAGACCCAGTACTTC. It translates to CASSEGELRRQETQYF.

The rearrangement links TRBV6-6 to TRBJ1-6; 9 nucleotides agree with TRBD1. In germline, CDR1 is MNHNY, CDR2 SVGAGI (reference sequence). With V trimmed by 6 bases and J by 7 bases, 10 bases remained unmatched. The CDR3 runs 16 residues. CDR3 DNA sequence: TGTGCCAGCAGCACAACCGGGACAGGGCAAAATTCACCCCTCCACTTT. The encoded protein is CASSTTGTGQNSPLHF.

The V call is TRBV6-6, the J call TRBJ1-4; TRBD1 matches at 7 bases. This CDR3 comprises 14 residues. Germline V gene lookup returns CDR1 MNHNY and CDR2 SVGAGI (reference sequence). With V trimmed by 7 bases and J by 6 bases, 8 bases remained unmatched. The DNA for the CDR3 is TGTGCCAGCAACCCTGACAGGGAAGATGAAAAACTGTTTTTT. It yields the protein CASNPDREDEKLFF.

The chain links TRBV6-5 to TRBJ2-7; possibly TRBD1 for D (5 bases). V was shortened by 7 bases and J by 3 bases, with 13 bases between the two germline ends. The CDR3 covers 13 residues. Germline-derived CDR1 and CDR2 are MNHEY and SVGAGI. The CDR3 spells CASNRQIGYEQYF. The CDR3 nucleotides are TGTGCCAGCAACAGACAGATAGGCTACGAGCAGTACTTC.

The CDR3 nucleotides read TGTGCCAGCAAGCGACTAGGGAGCTCCTACAATGAGCAGTTCTTC. The encoded protein is CASKRLGSSYNEQFF. This chain connects TRBV27 to TRBJ2-1, with TRBD2 as a possible D gene (6 bases). Germline-derived CDR1 and CDR2 are MNHEY and SMNVEV (reference sequence). The length of the CDR3 is 15 residues. V was pared by 7 bases and J by 0 bases, with 13 bases between.

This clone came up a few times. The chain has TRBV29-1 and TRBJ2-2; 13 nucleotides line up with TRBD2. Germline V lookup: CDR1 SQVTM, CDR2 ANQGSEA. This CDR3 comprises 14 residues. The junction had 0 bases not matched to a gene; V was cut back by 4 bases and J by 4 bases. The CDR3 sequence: CSVGLAGGTGELFF. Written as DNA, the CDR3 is TGCAGCGTTGGACTAGCGGGGGGCACCGGGGAGCTGTTTTTT.

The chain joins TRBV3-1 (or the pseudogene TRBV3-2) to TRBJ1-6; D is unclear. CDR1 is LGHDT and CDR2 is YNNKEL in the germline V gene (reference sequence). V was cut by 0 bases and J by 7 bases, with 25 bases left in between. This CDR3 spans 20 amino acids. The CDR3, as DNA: TGTGCCAGCAGCCAAGATTGGGGAAGGCGTCCCCAAACGGGGAATTCACCCCTCCACTTT. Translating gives CASSQDWGRRPQTGNSPLHF.

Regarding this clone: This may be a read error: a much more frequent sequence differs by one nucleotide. The CDR3 bases are TGCGCCAGCAGCTTGGCCGTCGCGGGGGGGAACACTGAAGCTTTCTTT. This gives the protein CASSLAVAGGNTEAFF. J is TRBJ1-1 and V is TRBV5-1; the D gene is possibly TRBD1 (5 bases). The germline CDR1 and CDR2 sequences are SGHRS and YFSETQ. The V end lost 0 bases, the J end lost 1 base, and 13 bases lay between the germline ends. The CDR3 is 16 amino acids. Full variable domain (outside the CDR3, taken from reference TRBV5-1 and TRBJ1-1): KAGVTQTPRYLIKTRGQQVTLSCSPISGHRSVSWYQQTPGQGLQFLFEYFSETQRNKGNFPGRFSGRQFSNSRSEMNVSTLELGDSALYLCASSLAVAGGNTEAFFGQGTRLTVV.

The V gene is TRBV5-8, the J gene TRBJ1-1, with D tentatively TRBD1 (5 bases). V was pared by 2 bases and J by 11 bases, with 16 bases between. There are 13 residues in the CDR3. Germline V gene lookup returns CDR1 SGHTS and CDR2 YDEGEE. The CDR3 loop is CASSFSRGTKAFF. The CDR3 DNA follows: TGTGCCAGCAGCTTTTCTCGGGGGACGAAGGCTTTCTTT.

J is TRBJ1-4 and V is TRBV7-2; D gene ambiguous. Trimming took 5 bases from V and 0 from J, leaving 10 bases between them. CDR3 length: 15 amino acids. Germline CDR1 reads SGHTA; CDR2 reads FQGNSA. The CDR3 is CASSPTETTNEKLFF. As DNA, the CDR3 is TGTGCCAGCAGCCCAACAGAGACAACTAATGAAAAACTGTTTTTT. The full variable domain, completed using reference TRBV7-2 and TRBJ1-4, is GAGVSQSPSNKVTEKGKDVELRCDPISGHTALYWYRQSLGQGLEFLIYFQGNSAPDKSGLPSDRFSAERTGGSVSTLTIQRTQQEDSAVYLCASSPTETTNEKLFFGSGTQLSVL.

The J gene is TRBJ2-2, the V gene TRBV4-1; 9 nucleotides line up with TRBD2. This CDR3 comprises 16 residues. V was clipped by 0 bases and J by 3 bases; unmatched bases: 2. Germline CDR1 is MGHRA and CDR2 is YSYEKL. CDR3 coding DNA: TGCGCCAGCAGCCAAGACGCGGGAGGGGACACCGGGGAGCTGTTTTTT. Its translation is CASSQDAGGDTGELFF.

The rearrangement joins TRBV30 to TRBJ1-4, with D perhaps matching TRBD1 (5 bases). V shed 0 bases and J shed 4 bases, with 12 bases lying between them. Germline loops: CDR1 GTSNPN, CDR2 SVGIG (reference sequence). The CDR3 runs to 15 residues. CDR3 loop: CAWSVRGTLNEKLFF. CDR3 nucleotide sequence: TGTGCCTGGAGTGTACGGGGGACGCTTAATGAAAAACTGTTTTTT. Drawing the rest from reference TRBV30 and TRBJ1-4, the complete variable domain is SQTIHQWPATLVQPVGSPLSLECTVEGTSNPNLYWYRQAAGRGLQLLFYSVGIGQISSEVPQNLSASRPQDRQFILSSKKLLLSDSGFYLCAWSVRGTLNEKLFFGSGTQLSVL.